The clone carrying this T cell receptor (beta chain) was counted a few times. Investigators excluded patients with uncontrolled infection, other autoimmune disease, pregnancy or lactation. Germline V CDR1 and CDR2: SGHAT, FQNNGV. After removal of 6 bases from V and 6 bases from J, the junction contained 8 bases not matched to a gene. This CDR3 has 14 residues. This specimen comes from a study of T cells in Graves' hyperthyroidism and ophthalmopathy. RNA transcripts served as the template for amplifying TCR beta CDR3 regions. HTBI primers were the set used in a first-round RT-PCR of the TCR CDR3. TCRdb redid the calling of the multiplex PCR reads with MiXCR, one entry per CDR3 protein. Of some 620,000 distinct CDR3 sequences in the sample, 16% were seen once.

V is TRBV11-2 and J is TRBJ2-1; 7 bases match TRBD1. The specimen sequenced was blood. This receptor was obtained from a woman in her twenties or thirties with Graves' hyperthyroidism. The DNA for the CDR3 is TGTGCCAGCAGAGGGGGCGTCTCAGCCAATGAGCAGTTCTTC. This encodes CASRGGVSANEQFF.